The 9 T cell receptor beta chains below were found in one sample sequenced in a study of response to subunit inactivated influenza vaccine (dated by TCRdb to 2016 to 2019). The library was made by RT-PCR. Sequencing was performed on an Illumina HiSeq 2500. TCRdb reanalyzed the raw reads on its own, using fastp at Q25 for trimming and MiXCR for clone calling, and kept in-frame beta chains. One record per CDR3 amino acid sequence lists the most common genes and DNA. The sample data list approximately 520,000 distinct CDR3 sequences, and 15% to 20% of these were observed just once. Together, the top ten hold 2.5% to 3.5% of the sample. The specimen was CD4+ T cells sorted from PBMCs, collected roughly 24 months after vaccination. These receptors originate from a man aged 45-69 years who received an inactivated influenza vaccine. Donor details come from another sample of the same person, matched by shared clones.

This clonotype was detected ten times or more. The chain employs TRBV12-3 or TRBV12-4 and TRBJ2-1; 8 bases line up with TRBD1. Trimming removed 11 bases from V and 6 bases from J; junction bases left unmatched: 3. The CDR3 has 11 residues. DNA of the CDR3: TGTGCCTTCGGGACAGGCAATGAGCAGTTCTTC. It specifies CAFGTGNEQFF.

The J gene is TRBJ2-5, the V gene TRBV4-1; D remains ambiguous. The CDR3 sequence is 16 residues long. Germline V gene sequence: CDR1 MGHRA, CDR2 YSYEKL. Deletions cut 6 bases from V and 1 base from J, with 18 bases between. The CDR3 bases are TGCGCCAGCAGTCCAAGTCAAGGTAGGGTCCAAGAGACCCAGTACTTC. This gives the protein CASSPSQGRVQETQYF.

This clonotype was seen only a few times. The chain employs TRBV27 and TRBJ2-3; 9 positions match TRBD1. The length of the CDR3 is 16 residues. Germline trimming cut 6 bases from V and 2 bases from J; bases unmatched to any gene: 9. The V gene's germline CDR1 is MNHEY and CDR2 SMNVEV (reference sequence). CDR3 in amino acids: CASSPGTGRSTDTQYF. The DNA for the CDR3 is TGTGCCAGCAGCCCCGGGACAGGGCGATCCACAGATACGCAGTATTTT.

This clonotype was counted between two and nine times. The V gene is TRBV5-1, the J gene TRBJ2-2; TRBD1 matches 9 bases. CDR1 is SGHRS and CDR2 is YFSETQ in the germline V gene. The CDR3 extends over 16 amino acids. V was clipped by 5 bases and J by 7 bases; unmatched bases: 12. CDR3 DNA: TGCGCCAGCAGGTCAATAGTGACAGGGGGATACGGGGAGCTGTTTTTT. It specifies CASRSIVTGGYGELFF.

The chain has TRBV29-1 and TRBJ1-1; D not certain. Trimming took 7 bases from V and 7 from J, leaving 10 bases between them. In germline, CDR1 is SQVTM, CDR2 ANQGSEA. The CDR3 contains 10 residues. The CDR3 protein is CSALGGEAFF. The CDR3 DNA reads as TGCAGCGCCTTAGGTGGTGAAGCTTTCTTT.

This clonotype appeared many times. The chain employs TRBV28 and TRBJ1-1; 7 nucleotides match TRBD1. This CDR3 is 20 amino acids long. Germline-derived CDR1 and CDR2 are MDHEN and SYDVKM. V was pared by 3 bases and J by 1 base, with 20 bases of the junction left unmatched. CDR3 nucleotides: TGTGCCAGCAGTTTTTTCCTTAGACAGGGAGCTGTTGTACGGAACACTGAAGCTTTCTTT. This sequence encodes CASSFFLRQGAVVRNTEAFF.

This clonotype came up many times. At one end, the junction sequence differs from germline, possibly due to a read error. The chain joins TRBV5-1 to TRBJ2-7; a possible D gene is TRBD1 (6 bases). CDR3 length equals 14 residues. CDR1 and CDR2 from the germline V gene are SGHRS and YFSETQ. This CDR3 is CATSRSGASYEQYF. The CDR3 nucleotides read TGCGCCACCAGCAGGTCAGGGGCGTCGTACGAGCAGTACTTC. Based on the CDR3 plus reference TRBV5-1 and TRBJ2-7, the full variable domain is KAGVTQTPRYLIKTRGQQVTLSCSPISGHRSVSWYQQTPGQGLQFLFEYFSETQRNKGNFPGRFSGRQFSNSRSEMNVSTLELGDSALYLCATSRSGASYEQYFGPGTRLTVT.

In its sample, this clonotype was seen a few times. The chain employs TRBV12-3 or TRBV12-4 and TRBJ1-6; 7 bases line up with TRBD1. The length of the CDR3 is 15 residues. J was trimmed by 7 bases and V by 6 bases; bases with no gene match: 9. DNA of the CDR3: TGTGCCAGCAGCCCCCGACAGGGTGTGAATTCACCCCTCCACTTT. It encodes CASSPRQGVNSPLHF.

The V and J genes are TRBV28 and TRBJ2-2, with a tentative D call TRBD1 (5 bases). The CDR3 has 17 residues. CDR1 MDHEN and CDR2 SYDVKM come from the germline V gene. Trimming pared 3 bases from V and 4 bases from J, leaving 18 bases between. CDR3 region: CASSFVGSGRTTGELFF. CDR3 sequence (DNA): TGTGCCAGCAGTTTTGTCGGATCAGGGCGGACCACCGGGGAGCTGTTTTTT.